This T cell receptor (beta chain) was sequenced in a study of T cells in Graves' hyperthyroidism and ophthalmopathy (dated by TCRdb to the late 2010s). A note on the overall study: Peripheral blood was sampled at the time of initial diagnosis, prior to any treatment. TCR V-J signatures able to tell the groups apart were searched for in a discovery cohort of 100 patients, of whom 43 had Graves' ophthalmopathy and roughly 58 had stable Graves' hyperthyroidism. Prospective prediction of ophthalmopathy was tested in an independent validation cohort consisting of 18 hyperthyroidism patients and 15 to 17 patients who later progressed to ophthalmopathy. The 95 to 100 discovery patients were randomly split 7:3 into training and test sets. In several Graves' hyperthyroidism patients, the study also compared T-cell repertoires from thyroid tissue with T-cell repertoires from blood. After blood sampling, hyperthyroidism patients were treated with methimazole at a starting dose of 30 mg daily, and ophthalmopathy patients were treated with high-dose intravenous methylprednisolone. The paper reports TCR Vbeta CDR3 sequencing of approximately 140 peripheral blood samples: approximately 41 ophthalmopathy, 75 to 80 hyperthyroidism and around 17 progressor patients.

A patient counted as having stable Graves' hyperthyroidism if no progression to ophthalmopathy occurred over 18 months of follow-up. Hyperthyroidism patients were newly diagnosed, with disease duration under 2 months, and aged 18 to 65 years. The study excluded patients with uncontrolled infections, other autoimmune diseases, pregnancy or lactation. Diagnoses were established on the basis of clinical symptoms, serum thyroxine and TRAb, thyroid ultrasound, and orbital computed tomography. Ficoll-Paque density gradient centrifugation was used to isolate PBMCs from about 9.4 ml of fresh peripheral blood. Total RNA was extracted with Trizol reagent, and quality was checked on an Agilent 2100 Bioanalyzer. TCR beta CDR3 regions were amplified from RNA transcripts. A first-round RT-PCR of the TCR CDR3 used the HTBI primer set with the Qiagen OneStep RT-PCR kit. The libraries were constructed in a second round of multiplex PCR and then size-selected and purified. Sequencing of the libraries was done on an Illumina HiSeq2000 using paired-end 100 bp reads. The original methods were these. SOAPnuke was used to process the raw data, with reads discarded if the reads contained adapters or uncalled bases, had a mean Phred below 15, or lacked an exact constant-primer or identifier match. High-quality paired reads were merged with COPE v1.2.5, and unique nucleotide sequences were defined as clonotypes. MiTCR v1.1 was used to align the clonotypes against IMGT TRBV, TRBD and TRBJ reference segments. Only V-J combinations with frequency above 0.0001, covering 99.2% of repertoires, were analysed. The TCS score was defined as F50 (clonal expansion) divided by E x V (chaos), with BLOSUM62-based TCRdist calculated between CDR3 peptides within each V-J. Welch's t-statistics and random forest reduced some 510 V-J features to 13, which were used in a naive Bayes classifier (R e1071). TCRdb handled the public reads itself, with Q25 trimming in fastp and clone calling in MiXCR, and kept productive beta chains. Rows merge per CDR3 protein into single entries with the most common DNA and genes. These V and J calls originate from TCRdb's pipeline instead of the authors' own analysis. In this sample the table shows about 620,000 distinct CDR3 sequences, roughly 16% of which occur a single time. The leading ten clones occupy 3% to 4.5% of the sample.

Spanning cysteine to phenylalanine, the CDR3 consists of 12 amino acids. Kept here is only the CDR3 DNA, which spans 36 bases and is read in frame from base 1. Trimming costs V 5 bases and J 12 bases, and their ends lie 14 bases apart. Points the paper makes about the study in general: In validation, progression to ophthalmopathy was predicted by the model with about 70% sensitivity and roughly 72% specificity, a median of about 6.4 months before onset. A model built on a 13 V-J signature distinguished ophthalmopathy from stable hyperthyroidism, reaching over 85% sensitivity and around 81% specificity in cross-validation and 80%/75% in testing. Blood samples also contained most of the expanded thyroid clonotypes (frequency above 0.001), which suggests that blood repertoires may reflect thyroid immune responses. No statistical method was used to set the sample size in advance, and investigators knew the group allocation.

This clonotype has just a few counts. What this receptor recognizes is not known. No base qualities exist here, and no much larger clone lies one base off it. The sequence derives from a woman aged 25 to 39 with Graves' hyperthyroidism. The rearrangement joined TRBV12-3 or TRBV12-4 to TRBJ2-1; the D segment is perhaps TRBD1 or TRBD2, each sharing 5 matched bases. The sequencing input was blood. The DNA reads TGTGCCAGCAGTATGGGGACCGTCGTGCAGTTCTTC. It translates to CASSMGTVVQFF.